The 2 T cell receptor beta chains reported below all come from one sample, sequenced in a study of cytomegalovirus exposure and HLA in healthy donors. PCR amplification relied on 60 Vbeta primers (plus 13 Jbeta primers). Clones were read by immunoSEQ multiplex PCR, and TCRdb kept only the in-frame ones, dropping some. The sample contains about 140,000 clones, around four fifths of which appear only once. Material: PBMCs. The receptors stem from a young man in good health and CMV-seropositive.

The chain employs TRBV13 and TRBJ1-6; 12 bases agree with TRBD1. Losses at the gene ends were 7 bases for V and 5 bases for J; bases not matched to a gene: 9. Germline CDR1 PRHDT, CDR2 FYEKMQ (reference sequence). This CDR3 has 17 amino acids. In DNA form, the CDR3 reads TGTGCCAGCACCTCGCGCGGGACAGGGGGCCATAATTCACCCCTCCACTTT. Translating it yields CASTSRGTGGHNSPLHF.

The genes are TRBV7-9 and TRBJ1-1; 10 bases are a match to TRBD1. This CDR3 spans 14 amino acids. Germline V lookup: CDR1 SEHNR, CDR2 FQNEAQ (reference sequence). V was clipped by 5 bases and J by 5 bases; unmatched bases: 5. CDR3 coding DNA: TGTGCCAGCAGCCCGGACAGGGGGAGTACTGAAGCTTTCTTT. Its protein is CASSPDRGSTEAFF.